This paragraph covers one T cell receptor (beta chain) sequence. What it recognizes is unknown. Use of 60 Vbeta and 13 Jbeta primers characterized the PCR. Method: immunoSEQ multiplex PCR; TCRdb's copy keeps in-frame clones and lacks some. The sample consists of about 160,000 clones, around 80% of them appearing once. This sample is part of a study of cytomegalovirus exposure and HLA in healthy donors. Study-wide results and limits: Immune exposure information comprised only CMV serostatus. Analyses of presence and absence presupposed an approximately uniform sequencing depth across donors. The study flagged some 170 TCR beta chains as cytomegalovirus-associated. Later, TCR association rates were found to vary by HLA locus, highest for DRB1 and lowest for HLA-C.

Trimming pared 3 bases from V and 4 bases from J, leaving 11 bases between. Germline V gives CDR1 SGHTA, CDR2 FQGNSA. This CDR3 spans 14 amino acids. Sequenced: PBMCs. The chain joins TRBV7-2 to TRBJ2-3, with D perhaps matching TRBD2 (5 bases). This sequence was found in a male donor in good health and CMV-seropositive. CDR3 amino acids: CASSFPGSADTQYF. In nucleotides, the CDR3 is TGTGCCAGCAGCTTCCCGGGGTCGGCAGATACGCAGTATTTT. Drawing the rest from reference TRBV7-2 and TRBJ2-3, the complete variable domain is GAGVSQSPSNKVTEKGKDVELRCDPISGHTALYWYRQSLGQGLEFLIYFQGNSAPDKSGLPSDRFSAERTGGSVSTLTIQRTQQEDSAVYLCASSFPGSADTQYFGPGTRLTVL.